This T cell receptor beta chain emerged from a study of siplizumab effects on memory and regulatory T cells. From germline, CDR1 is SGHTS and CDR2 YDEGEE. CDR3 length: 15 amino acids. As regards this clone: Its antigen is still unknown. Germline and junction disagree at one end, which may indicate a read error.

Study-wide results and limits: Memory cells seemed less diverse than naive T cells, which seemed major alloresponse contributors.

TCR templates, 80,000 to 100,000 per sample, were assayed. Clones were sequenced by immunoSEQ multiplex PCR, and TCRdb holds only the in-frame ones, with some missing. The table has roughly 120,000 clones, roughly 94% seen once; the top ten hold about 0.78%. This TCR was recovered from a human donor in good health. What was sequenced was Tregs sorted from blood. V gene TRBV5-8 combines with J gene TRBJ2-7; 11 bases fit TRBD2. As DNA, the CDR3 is TGTGCCGGCAGGGAGGGACTAGCGGAACCCTACGAGCAGTACTTC. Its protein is CAGREGLAEPYEQYF.